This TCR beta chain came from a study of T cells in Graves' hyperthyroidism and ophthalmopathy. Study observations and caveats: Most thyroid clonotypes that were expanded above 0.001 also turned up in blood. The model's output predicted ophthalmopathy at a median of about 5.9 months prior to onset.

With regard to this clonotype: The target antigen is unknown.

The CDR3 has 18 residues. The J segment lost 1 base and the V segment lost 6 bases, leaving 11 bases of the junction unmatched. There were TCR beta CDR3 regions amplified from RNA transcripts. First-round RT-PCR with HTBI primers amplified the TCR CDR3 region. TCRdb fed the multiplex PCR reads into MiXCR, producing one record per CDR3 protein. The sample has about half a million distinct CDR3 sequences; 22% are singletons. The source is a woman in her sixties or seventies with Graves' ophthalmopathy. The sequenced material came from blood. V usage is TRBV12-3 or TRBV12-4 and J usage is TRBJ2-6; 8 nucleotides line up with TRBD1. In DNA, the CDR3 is TGTGCCAGCAGCCCGACCCGACAGGGGCCTTCTGGGGCCAACGTCCTGACTTTC. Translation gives CASSPTRQGPSGANVLTF.